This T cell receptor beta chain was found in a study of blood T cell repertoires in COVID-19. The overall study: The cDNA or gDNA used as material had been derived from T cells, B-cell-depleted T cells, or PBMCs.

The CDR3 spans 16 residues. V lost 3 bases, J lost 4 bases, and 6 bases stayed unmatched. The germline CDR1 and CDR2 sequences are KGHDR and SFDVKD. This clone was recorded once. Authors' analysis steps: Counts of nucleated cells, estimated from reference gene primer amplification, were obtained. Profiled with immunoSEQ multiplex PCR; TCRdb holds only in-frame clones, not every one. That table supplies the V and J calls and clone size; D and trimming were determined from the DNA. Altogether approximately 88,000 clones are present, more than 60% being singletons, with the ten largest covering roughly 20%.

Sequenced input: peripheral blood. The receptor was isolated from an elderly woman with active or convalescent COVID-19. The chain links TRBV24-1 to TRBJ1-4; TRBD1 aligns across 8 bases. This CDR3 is CATSDPRQGFNEKLFF. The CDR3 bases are TGTGCCACCAGTGATCCGAGACAGGGGTTTAATGAAAAACTGTTTTTT.